This TCR beta chain derives from a study of blood T cell repertoires in COVID-19. V lost 1 base to trimming and J lost 0 bases, with 10 bases between them. CDR1 and CDR2 (germline): SQVTM, ANQGSEA. This CDR3 has 15 residues. Original handling: Amplification of reference gene primers provided the estimated nucleated cell counts. The method was immunoSEQ multiplex PCR; TCRdb's version includes in-frame clones alone and lacks a portion of them. V and J calls plus clone size are reproduced from that table; the DNA served to infer D and trimming. The profile shows about 140,000 clones, around 80% of them singletons.

Sequencing used peripheral blood. This sequence was found in a woman of 80 years or more with active or convalescent COVID-19. The chain has TRBV29-1 and TRBJ2-1, with no clear D. The CDR3 is CSVEVGAISYNEQFF. CDR3 DNA: TGCAGCGTTGAAGTAGGAGCGATCTCCTACAATGAGCAGTTCTTC.